This T cell receptor beta chain was identified during a study of T cell responses to AZD1222 COVID-19 vaccine. Study-wide points: Donors in the cohort were predominantly white British and more often female, and clonal diversity was possibly underestimated. Spike-specific TCR breadth and depth rose after two AZD1222 doses.

With 0 bases removed from V and 3 bases from J, the gap between germline ends came to 18 bases. Germline CDR1 is MNHEY and CDR2 is SVGEGT. The length of the CDR3 is 17 residues. Only a few counts were recorded for this clone. Its antigen is unidentified. The repertoire was sequenced with immunoSEQ multiplex PCR; TCRdb's copy has only in-frame clones and lacks some. This table holds about 120,000 clones, 80% to 95% found once. Specimen: peripheral blood, collected 28 days after the second dose of the MenACWY control vaccine. The clonotype was recovered from an adult who received the MenACWY meningococcal vaccine as a control. The V and J genes are TRBV6-2 or TRBV6-3 and TRBJ2-7, with a possible D match to TRBD1 (5 bases). CDR3 region: CASSYSSSFADIYEQYF. CDR3 bases: TGTGCCAGCAGTTACTCGTCGAGCTTTGCGGACATCTACGAGCAGTACTTC.